The clone carrying this T cell receptor (beta chain) came up many times. The antigen remains unidentified. This entry belongs to a study of T cells in Graves' hyperthyroidism and ophthalmopathy. Enrolled ophthalmopathy patients presented with a Clinical Activity Score of at least 3, a NOSPECS grade of at least 4, and disease duration under 3 months. The V gene end was trimmed by 9 bases and the J gene end by 0 bases; junction bases not matched to a gene: 4. CDR1 and CDR2 from the germline V gene are MNHNS and SASEGT. This CDR3 has 13 amino acids. Amplification yielded TCR beta CDR3 regions, with RNA transcripts as the source. TCR CDR3 underwent first-round RT-PCR with the HTBI primer set. Using its own MiXCR run on the multiplex PCR reads, TCRdb lists one record per CDR3 protein. The sample yields 500,000 to 750,000 distinct CDR3 sequences, about 14% seen once. Study observations and caveats: Researchers found most expanded thyroid clonotypes above 0.001 in blood as well. Classification by a 13 V-J model distinguished ophthalmopathy from stable hyperthyroidism.

This clonotype originated in a woman aged 18 to 35 with Graves' ophthalmopathy. The chain joins TRBV6-1 to TRBJ2-5, with TRBD1 matching 7 bases. The sample was blood. The CDR3 here is CASRQGHQETQYF. The CDR3 DNA sequence: TGTGCCAGTAGACAGGGACACCAAGAGACCCAGTACTTC.